The sequence of this T cell receptor (beta chain) was determined in a study of T cells in Graves' hyperthyroidism and ophthalmopathy. Overall study: Peripheral blood was collected at initial diagnosis, before any treatment.

TCR beta CDR3 regions were amplified from RNA transcripts. An initial round of RT-PCR targeting the TCR CDR3 relied on the HTBI primer set. Each CDR3 protein gets one entry after TCRdb re-called the multiplex PCR reads with MiXCR. The sample has more than 600,000 distinct CDR3 sequences, about 17% seen once. CDR1 and CDR2 (germline): SNHLY, FYNNEI. This CDR3 comprises 14 residues. V was pared by 5 bases and J by 2 bases, with 13 bases between. Uncontrolled infection, other autoimmune disease, pregnancy or lactation disqualified patients from enrolment. This clonotype was observed many times. What was sequenced was blood. This sequence was found in a man in his late teens or twenties with Graves' hyperthyroidism. The chain uses TRBV2 and TRBJ2-7, with D tentatively TRBD2 (5 bases). CDR3 protein: CASSNQGGAYEQYF. The CDR3 region has the DNA TGTGCCAGCAGTAACCAAGGAGGAGCCTACGAGCAGTACTTC. Complete variable domain (other parts from reference TRBV2 and TRBJ2-7): EPEVTQTPSHQVTQMGQEVILRCVPISNHLYFYWYRQILGQKVEFLVSFYNNEISEKSEIFDDQFSVERPDGSNFTLKIRSTKLEDSAMYFCASSNQGGAYEQYFGPGTRLTVT.